The 20 T cell receptor beta chains reported below all come from one sample, sequenced in a study of glioma-infiltrating T cells after dendritic cell vaccination. The method was immunoSEQ multiplex PCR; TCRdb's version includes in-frame clones alone and lacks a portion of them. The sample lists tens of thousands of clones; about 80% were seen once. This sample comprised blood, obtained before dendritic cell vaccination. Receptors originate from a human donor with glioblastoma.

The CDR3 region is CASSIGGSSYEQYF. CDR3 nucleotide sequence: TGTGCCAGTAGTATAGGCGGCAGCTCCTACGAGCAGTACTTC. The chain is built from TRBV19 and TRBJ2-7; D is unclear. This CDR3 comprises 14 residues. Germline V gene sequence: CDR1 LNHDA, CDR2 SQIVND (reference sequence). V lost 1 base, J lost 0 bases, and 7 bases lay in between.

The genes are TRBV6-5 and TRBJ2-7; tentative D call: TRBD2 (6 bases). In germline, CDR1 is MNHEY, CDR2 SVGAGI. Trimming removed 7 bases at V and 2 bases at J, with 15 bases between. This CDR3 has 14 residues. CDR3 in DNA: TGTGCCAGCAAATCGGGACGGGAGACCTACGAGCAGTACTTC. Translation gives CASKSGRETYEQYF.

The V call is TRBV7-3, the J call TRBJ1-2; 9 nucleotides line up with TRBD1. The CDR3 is made up of 14 amino acids. Losses at the gene ends were 5 bases for V and 7 bases for J; bases not matched to a gene: 8. From germline, CDR1 is SGHTA and CDR2 FQGTGA. The CDR3 loop reads CASSIPGQGVGYTF. In nucleotides, the CDR3 is TGTGCCAGCAGCATACCGGGACAGGGAGTTGGCTACACCTTC.

The chain employs TRBV7-6 and TRBJ2-7, with D unclear. The germline V gene has CDR1 SGHVS and CDR2 FNYEAQ. The CDR3 is 13 residues long. Trimming pared 1 base from V and 6 bases from J, leaving 10 bases between. The CDR3 loop is CASSLVSSGEQYF. Here the CDR3 DNA reads TGTGCCAGCAGCTTAGTTTCGTCAGGCGAGCAGTACTTC. The full variable domain, completed using reference TRBV7-6 and TRBJ2-7, is GAGVSQSPRYKVTKRGQDVALRCDPISGHVSLYWYRQALGQGPEFLTYFNYEAQQDKSGLPNDRFSAERPEGSISTLTIQRTEQRDSAMYRCASSLVSSGEQYFGPGTRLTVT.

The chain is built from TRBV7-7 and TRBJ2-5; 8 nucleotides match TRBD1. J was trimmed by 3 bases and V by 5 bases; bases with no gene match: 8. The CDR3 totals 15 residues. Germline loops: CDR1 SSHAT, CDR2 FNYEAQ (reference sequence). The CDR3 sequence is CASSLQGVKEETQYF. The DNA of the CDR3 is TGTGCCAGCAGCCTACAGGGGGTAAAGGAAGAGACCCAGTACTTC.

V usage is TRBV28 and J usage is TRBJ1-3; D uncertain. In germline, CDR1 is MDHEN, CDR2 SYDVKM. V gave up 1 base and J gave up 4 bases, with 8 bases separating them. The CDR3 has 14 residues. The CDR3 protein is CASSLSNRGNTIYF. The DNA of the CDR3 is TGTGCCAGCAGTTTATCAAACAGAGGAAACACCATATATTTT. Filled out from reference TRBV28 and TRBJ1-3, the complete variable domain reads DVKVTQSSRYLVKRTGEKVFLECVQDMDHENMFWYRQDPGLGLRLIYFSYDVKMKEKGDIPEGYSVSREKKERFSLILESASTNQTSMYLCASSLSNRGNTIYFGEGSWLTVV.

The chain combines TRBV6-4 with TRBJ2-5, with 11 nucleotides matching TRBD1. Near its end, the DNA agrees better with TRBJ2-7, so the J call may be wrong. CDR1 is MRHNA and CDR2 is SNTAGT in the germline V gene. The CDR3 totals 14 residues. CDR3 in DNA: TGTGCCAGCAGTGTGGACAGGGGGCCCTACGAGCAGTACTTC. This encodes CASSVDRGPYEQYF.

This chain joins TRBV2 and TRBJ2-5, with no clear D. The CDR3 contains 13 residues. The V and J ends lost 2 bases and 7 bases respectively, with 11 bases between them. Germline CDR1 and CDR2: SNHLY and FYNNEI. For the CDR3, the DNA is TGTGCCAGCAGTGAAAACTTAGAACGGACCCAGTACTTC. It yields the protein CASSENLERTQYF.

The chain has TRBV5-1 and TRBJ1-2; TRBD1 agrees at 7 bases. This CDR3 is 15 amino acids long. After removal of 4 bases from V and 8 bases from J, the junction contained 14 bases not matched to a gene. The germline V gene encodes CDR1 SGHRS and CDR2 YFSETQ. The CDR3 region has the DNA TGCGCCAGCAGCGCGACCGAGGGGGCACGTACGGGCTACACCTTC. Translating it yields CASSATEGARTGYTF.

The V gene is TRBV11-2, the J gene TRBJ1-2; tentative D call: TRBD1 (5 bases). Germline V gives CDR1 SGHAT, CDR2 FQNNGV. The ends were cut back, 5 bases at V and 0 bases at J, with 10 bases in the middle. This CDR3 is 14 amino acids long. Here the CDR3 reads CASSNRLSNYGYTF. The CDR3 DNA follows: TGTGCCAGCAGCAACAGGTTATCTAACTATGGCTACACCTTC.

This clone has only one observation. The rearrangement uses TRBV27 and TRBJ1-2; 11 bases are shared with TRBD1. J was trimmed by 4 bases and V by 3 bases; bases with no gene match: 4. CDR1 and CDR2 from the germline V gene are MNHEY and SMNVEV (reference sequence). The CDR3 sequence is 15 residues long. The CDR3 here is CASSFLGQGGYGYTF. The CDR3 DNA sequence: TGTGCCAGCAGTTTTTTGGGACAGGGGGGCTATGGCTACACCTTC.

This rearrangement joins TRBV5-1 to TRBJ2-3, with 7 positions matching TRBD1. Germline V gives CDR1 SGHRS, CDR2 YFSETQ. Losses at the gene ends were 5 bases for V and 3 bases for J; bases not matched to a gene: 12. CDR3 length: 16 amino acids. CDR3 in amino acids: CASSTAQRTGTDTQYF. DNA for the CDR3: TGCGCCAGCAGTACCGCACAACGGACAGGAACAGATACGCAGTATTTT. The whole variable domain, remainder taken from reference TRBV5-1 and TRBJ2-3, is KAGVTQTPRYLIKTRGQQVTLSCSPISGHRSVSWYQQTPGQGLQFLFEYFSETQRNKGNFPGRFSGRQFSNSRSEMNVSTLELGDSALYLCASSTAQRTGTDTQYFGPGTRLTVL.

This chain uses TRBV7-2 with TRBJ1-2; D is perhaps TRBD1 (5 bases). The V gene's germline CDR1 is SGHTA and CDR2 FQGNSA. V was clipped by 4 bases and J by 2 bases, with 17 bases between them. The CDR3 is made up of 16 amino acids. CDR3 sequence (DNA): TGTGCCAGCAGCTCCCTTTTTTGGGGGGTAAACTATGGCTACACCTTC. It translates to CASSSLFWGVNYGYTF.

This rearrangement joins TRBV19 to TRBJ1-2; TRBD1 is a possible D gene (6 bases). Germline V gene sequence: CDR1 LNHDA, CDR2 SQIVND (reference sequence). This CDR3 is built from 14 residues. Trimming shortened V by 10 bases and J by 4 bases, and 19 bases separated the two germline ends. This CDR3 is CATSTGMVSYGYTF. For the CDR3, the DNA is TGTGCCACCTCCACAGGGATGGTTAGCTATGGCTACACCTTC.

J is TRBJ2-7 and V is TRBV7-2; the D is unclear. Germline lookup yields CDR1 SGHTA and CDR2 FQGNSA. Trimming shortened V by 5 bases and J by 0 bases, and 17 bases separated the two germline ends. This CDR3 is built from 16 residues. The CDR3: CASSVDWASSSYEQYF. The CDR3 DNA follows: TGTGCCAGCAGCGTCGATTGGGCCTCGTCCTCCTACGAGCAGTACTTC.

This clone was seen more than once but under ten times. The V gene is TRBV2, the J gene TRBJ1-2, with TRBD1 matching 10 bases. The CDR3 is made up of 14 amino acids. The germline V gene has CDR1 SNHLY and CDR2 FYNNEI. J was trimmed by 6 bases and V by 5 bases; bases with no gene match: 6. In DNA, the CDR3 is TGTGCCAGCAGTAAGGGGACAGGGGTTGATGGCTACACCTTC. Protein: CASSKGTGVDGYTF.

The genes are TRBV30 and TRBJ2-2; 11 nucleotides agree with TRBD2. Germline V gives CDR1 GTSNPN, CDR2 SVGIG (reference sequence). The CDR3 loop spans 16 amino acids. The trim removed 2 bases at V and 4 bases at J, leaving 6 bases unmatched. CDR3 nucleotides: TGTGCCTGGAGTCCTTTAGCGGGAGGGAGCACCGGGGAGCTGTTTTTT. Protein: CAWSPLAGGSTGELFF.

The rearrangement links TRBV7-2 to TRBJ1-1; D may be TRBD1 (5 bases). The ends were cut back, 5 bases at V and 4 bases at J, with 20 bases in the middle. The CDR3 loop spans 16 amino acids. Per germline, CDR1 SGHTA and CDR2 FQGNSA. As DNA, the CDR3 is TGTGCCAGCAGCCGCGGGGGAGGGGTGTCGGGCACTGAAGCTTTCTTT. Translated: CASSRGGGVSGTEAFF. Full variable domain (rest looked up from reference TRBV7-2 and TRBJ1-1): GAGVSQSPSNKVTEKGKDVELRCDPISGHTALYWYRQSLGQGLEFLIYFQGNSAPDKSGLPSDRFSAERTGGSVSTLTIQRTQQEDSAVYLCASSRGGGVSGTEAFFGQGTRLTVV.

J is TRBJ2-1 and V is TRBV13; 10 bases align to TRBD2. V dropped 5 bases and J dropped 8; count of bases not matched to a gene: 9. The CDR3 is made up of 15 amino acids. Germline lookup yields CDR1 PRHDT and CDR2 FYEKMQ (reference sequence). CDR3: CASSIASGSGDEQFF. The CDR3 DNA sequence: TGTGCCAGCAGCATAGCTAGCGGGAGTGGAGATGAGCAGTTCTTC.

The chain is built from TRBV9 and TRBJ2-2; D is unclear. CDR3 length: 15 residues. Between the trimmed V and J ends, which lost 0 bases and 1 base, there was a span of 7 bases. From germline, CDR1 is SGDLS and CDR2 YYNGEE. CDR3 amino acids: CASSVGAKNTGELFF. For the CDR3, the DNA is TGTGCCAGCAGCGTAGGAGCCAAGAACACCGGGGAGCTGTTTTTT.